This T cell receptor (beta chain) comes out of a study of blood T cell repertoires in COVID-19. Overall study context: The study drew acute and convalescent COVID-19 samples from the United States, Italy and Spain.

The count of this clone is one. Participants came from around 25 US areas, aged about 18 to 89 years. It was within 2 weeks before study entry that exposed participants met a COVID-19 case. Authors' methods: Estimated nucleated cell counts came from reference gene primer amplification. Profiling relied on immunoSEQ multiplex PCR, and the TCRdb table lists in-frame clones only, not all of them. V and J calls plus clone size are reproduced from that table; the DNA served to infer D and trimming. The repertoire has around 150,000 clones, approximately 83% of them found once; the top ten carry roughly 5.6%. The sequence was obtained from a man aged 65-85 years who had been exposed to COVID-19. Source material: PBMCs or T cells enriched from blood (not recorded which).

This chain's CDR3 is CATRANRDSPLHF. CDR3 DNA: TGTGCCACCAGAGCAAACAGGGATTCACCCCTCCACTTT. The chain uses TRBV24-1 and TRBJ1-6; D is perhaps TRBD1 (6 bases). V was shortened by 7 bases and J by 8 bases, with 11 bases between the two germline ends. The V gene's germline CDR1 is KGHDR and CDR2 SFDVKD. CDR3 length: 13 residues.